This T cell receptor (beta chain) was sequenced during a study of technical replicates of blood from a few donors. Using immunoSEQ multiplex PCR, the repertoire was profiled, and TCRdb retains in-frame clones only, with some absent. In the table there are nearly 70,000 clones, 90% to 95% of which are singletons. Germline assignment: CDR1 ENHRY and CDR2 SYGVKD. The ends lost 7 bases at V and 5 bases at J; junction bases unmatched: 6. The length of the CDR3 is 13 residues. This receptor was taken from a human donor in good health. Some clones in this sample may be carry-over from other donors' samples. The V call is TRBV10-3, the J call TRBJ1-2; 8 bases are shared with TRBD1. Sequences were obtained from PBMCs. CDR3 sequence: CAITHGQGYGYTF. Written as DNA, the CDR3 is TGTGCCATCACCCACGGACAGGGATATGGCTACACCTTC.